The text below deals with one TCR beta chain. This clone was seen a handful of times. Its antigen target is currently unknown. Base qualities are missing; no much larger clone stands one base away. This sample stems from a study of radiation and T cells in renal cell carcinoma (TCRdb year 2020). Regarding the complete study: TCR beta sequencing covered 55 or so samples in total, comprising some 25 tumors and around 27 peripheral blood samples. The final blood draw took place at 4 weeks after radiation, the same time as nephrectomy. A total of over 4 million unique CDR3 nucleotide sequences, encoding 2.5 million to 3 million unique CDR3 amino acid sequences, were found across all 50 or so samples. General findings and caveats noted by the study authors: Tracking of blood repertoire dynamics stopped at less than five weeks after treatment, with no follow-up past that point. With a single-armed trial design, the study had no way to address how radiation dose or scheduling affects the TCR repertoire. Top tumor clonotypes rose in blood from baseline to 2 weeks post-radiation, then contracted by 4 weeks, suggesting transient expansion of tumor-resident clones. Because pretreatment tumor biopsies were not available, the study could not determine whether clonotypes were already present within the tumor at baseline.

V lost 2 bases and J lost 3 bases; the stretch between them is 10 bases long. The germline V gene supplies CDR1 MGHDK and CDR2 SYGVNS. The cysteine opens and the phenylalanine closes a CDR3 of 14 amino acids. The kept DNA is CDR3 alone, 42 bases in frame from the first base. The label giving this sample's time point can be read as: blood 4 weeks post-SBRT, at nephrectomy. The sample's treatment or condition label, in plain terms: 15 Gy SBRT to primary tumor, nephrectomy 4 weeks later. Samples were obtained from a clinical trial, in which 15 Gy stereotactic body radiation therapy was delivered to primary renal cell carcinomas and nephrectomy was performed 4 weeks later. To track tumor-enriched clonotypes, serial peripheral blood was sampled from radiation-treated patients at baseline and at 2 weeks and 4 weeks after SBRT. Every patient's renal cell carcinoma showed clear cell pathology. Genomic DNA for TCR sequencing was prepared using the QIAamp DNA Blood Mini Kit (Qiagen). Only samples passing all quality control checks were included in the analyses.

The immunoSEQ kit was used, according to the manufacturer's recommendations, to generate TCR beta libraries from genomic DNA. To prepare libraries, a first multiplex PCR with proprietary primers was run, followed by a second PCR that added unique barcodes, and a bead cleanup was done after each round. Each sample batch included a kit-provided positive control reaction and a negative control reaction. The final libraries were assessed on an Agilent 4200 TapeStation D1000 ScreenTape, pooled by volume, and quantified by qPCR. Sequencing was performed on an Illumina NextSeq500 with a MidOutput 150-cycle cartridge, and 156 Read1 and 15 Index1 cycles were run with kit custom primers. The pooled library was loaded at roughly 1 pM, and roughly 18% PhiX control was spiked in. Turning to the authors' computational methods: The vendor-processed data were analyzed in R, and a clonotype was defined as all T cells that share the same CDR3 nucleotide sequence. In the clone abundance analyses, frequencies in each sample were normalized to that sample's 10,000 most abundant clones. Before analysis, public T cell clones were removed, and these numbered fewer than six per sample on average. Tumor-enriched and baseline blood-enriched clonotypes were defined by at least a 32-fold difference in abundance between compartments. A beta-binomial differential abundance model was applied to find clonotypes that expanded or contracted between blood time points. Tumor-blood repertoire similarity was measured with the Baroni-Urbani and Buser coefficient, and group comparisons used two-tailed Wilcoxon tests in R. In its TCRdb copy, this immuneACCESS table keeps in-frame sequences only and misses some clones. Where compared with another copy, unresolved V genes explain less than half of these, and the others have no known cause. V and J calls and clone size come straight from that table; D and trimming were deduced from the DNA. The sample data list around 170,000 clones, and 88% of these were observed just once. 10% to 12% of the sample lies in the top ten.

The starting material was blood, obtained from a patient whose treatment included radiotherapy and nephrectomy. This TCR was recovered from a woman in her 50s with renal cell carcinoma. The sequence links TRBV25-1 to TRBJ1-1; the D gene is possibly TRBD1, with 5 bases matching. The DNA sequence is given as TGTGCCAGCAGTGAACTCGAGGGACACACTGAAGCTTTCTTT. It codes for CASSELEGHTEAFF.